This T cell receptor beta chain was captured by sequencing in a study of T cell responses to AZD1222 COVID-19 vaccine. Only in-frame clones appear in the TCRdb table, and some are missing; sequencing was by immunoSEQ multiplex PCR. The sample lists over 95,000 clones, around 87% occurring once. The V and J ends lost 5 bases and 4 bases, in that order; junction bases with no gene match: 7. This CDR3 has 15 amino acids. Germline V gene lookup returns CDR1 SGHTA and CDR2 FQGTGA. The rearrangement uses TRBV7-3 and TRBJ2-1; 8 bases agree with TRBD1. This sequence originates from an adult in good health. This sample comprised peripheral blood, obtained on day 0 of AZD1222 vaccination. The CDR3 sequence: CASSIQGAVYNEQFF. The DNA for the CDR3 is TGTGCCAGCAGCATCCAGGGGGCGGTTTACAATGAGCAGTTCTTC.